Given below is one T cell receptor (beta chain) in context. This sample was taken from a study of blood T cell repertoires in COVID-19. Study background: The cDNA or gDNA used as material had been derived from T cells, B-cell-depleted T cells, or PBMCs.

In the original processing: The authors estimated nucleated cell counts from reference gene primer amplification. The method was immunoSEQ multiplex PCR; TCRdb's version includes in-frame clones alone and lacks a portion of them. That table gives V, J and clone size, and the DNA gave D and trimming. The table records about 110,000 clones, 75% to 85% of them present only once. Germline V gives CDR1 LNHDA, CDR2 SQIVND (reference sequence). V lost 6 bases, J lost 1 base, and 12 bases lay in between. The CDR3 is made up of 14 amino acids. This receptor was identified in a woman aged 55-70 years with acute or convalescent COVID-19. The sequenced sample consisted of peripheral blood. The genes are TRBV19 and TRBJ1-2; D is uncertain. CDR3 DNA sequence: TGTGCCAGTAGCACCTCGACATTTAACTATGGCTACACCTTC. Its translation is CASSTSTFNYGYTF. The entire variable domain, with the rest obtained from reference TRBV19 and TRBJ1-2, is as follows: DGGITQSPKYLFRKEGQNVTLSCEQNLNHDAMYWYRQDPGQGLRLIYYSQIVNDFQKGDIAEGYSVSREKKESFPLTVTSAQKNPTAFYLCASSTSTFNYGYTFGSGTRLTVV.